The 3 T cell receptor beta chains presented below share a single source sample, sequenced in a study of shared clonotypes between healthy human individuals. Here immunoSEQ multiplex PCR was the method, and the copy in TCRdb shows in-frame clones only, minus some. The sample has hundreds of thousands of clones, roughly 98% seen once; the top ten hold 0.3%. Naivety among CD8 cells was defined by CD45RO negativity and positive CCR7 selection, thereby excluding terminally differentiated effector memory CD45RA+ cells. Sequences were obtained from naive CD8+ T cells sorted from blood. These receptors originate from a man between 25 and 39 years old in good health.

The chain links TRBV5-1 to TRBJ2-7; D is unclear. From germline, CDR1 is SGHRS and CDR2 YFSETQ. V lost 2 bases and J lost 4, with 16 bases in between. This CDR3 has 15 residues. For the CDR3, the DNA is TGCGCCAGCAGCTTCCGGGCAAAAGCAGAATACGAGCAGTACTTC. This codes for CASSFRAKAEYEQYF.

This sequence joins TRBV19 and TRBJ2-7, with a tentative D call TRBD2 (5 bases). This CDR3 has 15 amino acids. V was pared by 3 bases and J by 2 bases, with 14 bases between. From germline, CDR1 is LNHDA and CDR2 SQIVND (reference sequence). CDR3 in amino acids: CASSIGRARAYEQYF. The CDR3 nucleotides are TGTGCCAGTAGTATCGGGCGGGCCCGCGCCTACGAGCAGTACTTC.

This rearrangement joins TRBV4-1 to TRBJ2-1; 14 nucleotides agree with TRBD2. The CDR3 length is 14 residues. The junction had 3 bases not matched to a gene; V was cut back by 8 bases and J by 6 bases. CDR1 MGHRA and CDR2 YSYEKL come from the germline V gene. CDR3: CASGGLAGVNEQFF. CDR3 coding DNA: TGCGCCAGCGGGGGACTAGCGGGAGTCAATGAGCAGTTCTTC.